One and the same sample provided the 25 T cell receptor beta chains below, sequenced in a study of T cell responses to AZD1222 COVID-19 vaccine (dated by TCRdb to the early 2020s). Libraries came from the immunoSEQ multiplex PCR assay. TCRdb limited this immuneACCESS table to in-frame rearrangements with V and J called. A share of clones is missing; checked studies link under half to unresolved V genes, and the rest is unexplained. The sample table contains approximately 90,000 clones; only one count was recorded for nearly 90% of them. Jointly, the top ten make up 8.4% of the sample. The intended sense of this specimen's time point label: baseline before first vaccination. Material: peripheral blood, obtained on day 0 of AZD1222 vaccination. The origin of the receptors is an adult in good health.

CDR3 residues: CASSPHPYGYTF. DNA of the CDR3: TGTGCCAGTAGTCCCCATCCCTATGGCTACACCTTC. The V call is TRBV19, the J call TRBJ1-2; D gene unclear. Trimming left V 5 bases short and J 4 bases short, with 8 bases between. The CDR3 is made up of 12 amino acids. Germline CDR1 and CDR2: LNHDA and SQIVND (reference sequence).

A few counts support this clone. The gene calls are TRBV10-3 and TRBJ1-1, with TRBD1 matching 8 bases. CDR1 is ENHRY and CDR2 is SYGVKD in the germline V gene. This CDR3 region has 15 residues. J gave up 1 base and V 10 bases, and 11 bases lay outside the gene matches. CDR3 sequence (DNA): TGTGCCACCCGGACAGGGCTAATGGGGAACACTGAAGCTTTCTTT. It codes for CATRTGLMGNTEAFF.

The chain carries TRBV6-2 or TRBV6-3 and TRBJ1-5; TRBD1 agrees at 7 bases. Unmatched junction bases numbered 6, after V lost 5 bases and J lost 2 bases. The CDR3 contains 15 residues. Looked up from germline, CDR1 is MNHEY and CDR2 is SVGEGT. CDR3 sequence (DNA): TGTGCCAGCAGTCTCACAGGGGCTGGCAATCAGCCCCAGCATTTT. Encoded protein: CASSLTGAGNQPQHF.

V is TRBV6-1 and J is TRBJ1-4; D perhaps matches TRBD1 (6 bases). This CDR3 has 15 residues. Deletions cut 1 base from V and 8 bases from J, with 14 bases between. The germline gives CDR1 MNHNS, CDR2 SASEGT. CDR3: CASSEGYRAIEKLFF. DNA of the CDR3: TGTGCCAGCAGTGAAGGGTACAGGGCTATCGAAAAACTGTTTTTT.

The chain combines TRBV21-1 with TRBJ2-7; TRBD2 is taken as the D call from the table, unchecked against the DNA. TRBV21-1 is classified as a pseudogene. The CDR3 extends over 16 amino acids. This CDR3 is CASSKVEGGVNDEQYF. The CDR3 DNA sequence: TGTGCCAGCAGCAAAGTCGAGGGGGGGGTAAATGACGAGCAGTACTTC.

Judged by abundance, this clone is medium-sized. This chain links TRBV6-6 with TRBJ1-1; D possibly corresponds to TRBD1 (5 bases). This CDR3 has 17 residues. Trimming pared 5 bases from V and 1 base from J, leaving 20 bases between. The germline V gene has CDR1 MNHNY and CDR2 SVGAGI (reference sequence). CDR3 coding DNA: TGTGCCAGCAGTCCAATTACGTGGGGACCTAGGAACACTGAAGCTTTCTTT. Protein: CASSPITWGPRNTEAFF.

The genes are TRBV2 and TRBJ2-5, with D possibly matching TRBD2 (6 bases). Germline V CDR1 and CDR2: SNHLY, FYNNEI. Trimming removed 6 bases from V and 5 bases from J, with 19 bases in between. This CDR3 is 15 amino acids long. The CDR3 bases are TGTGCCAGCAGAGCGGAGAGAGGGACTGGGGAGACCCAGTACTTC. Translated, it gives CASRAERGTGETQYF.

This chain links TRBV6-5 with TRBJ2-7, with D perhaps TRBD1 (6 bases). The V end lost 2 bases, the J end lost 6 bases, and 17 bases lay between the germline ends. The CDR3 loop spans 15 amino acids. Per the germline V gene, CDR1 is MNHEY and CDR2 is SVGAGI. The CDR3 DNA is TGTGCCAGCAGTTACAGGGGGACGGTAGGTGTCGAGCAGTACTTC. Translated: CASSYRGTVGVEQYF.

The V gene is TRBV18, the J gene TRBJ1-1; D not resolved. Germline assignment: CDR1 KGHSH and CDR2 LQKENI. The V end lost 5 bases, the J end lost 1 base, and 14 bases lay between the germline ends. CDR3 size: 15 residues. CDR3 DNA sequence: TGTGCCAGCTCATCTGACTTAGAGCAGAACACTGAAGCTTTCTTT. Its translation: CASSSDLEQNTEAFF.

This chain joins TRBV24-1 and TRBJ1-4; a possible D gene is TRBD1 (6 bases). Germline loops: CDR1 KGHDR, CDR2 SFDVKD. The CDR3 covers 15 residues. Between the trimmed V and J ends, which lost 4 bases and 6 bases, there was a span of 14 bases. CDR3 in amino acids: CATSDATGSDEKLFF. DNA of the CDR3: TGTGCCACCAGTGACGCTACAGGGAGCGATGAAAAACTGTTTTTT.

The V gene is TRBV7-9, the J gene TRBJ1-1; 9 bases map to TRBD1. This CDR3 is 13 amino acids long. Germline trimming cut 6 bases from V and 4 bases from J; bases unmatched to any gene: 3. Germline assignment: CDR1 SEHNR and CDR2 FQNEAQ (reference sequence). CDR3 loop: CASRPTGGTEAFF. The CDR3 DNA reads TGTGCCAGCAGACCGACAGGGGGCACTGAAGCTTTCTTT.

The V and J genes are TRBV18 and TRBJ2-1, with D possibly matching TRBD1 (7 bases). Trimming took 5 bases from V and 7 from J, leaving 15 bases between them. The CDR3 is 14 amino acids. Germline V gene data show CDR1 as KGHSH and CDR2 as LQKENI. The CDR3 spells CASSEGGGINEQFF. For the CDR3, the DNA is TGTGCCAGCTCAGAAGGGGGCGGGATAAATGAGCAGTTCTTC. Together with reference TRBV18 and TRBJ2-1, the CDR3 gives the full variable domain: NAGVMQNPRHLVRRRGQEARLRCSPMKGHSHVYWYRQLPEEGLKFMVYLQKENIIDESGMPKERFSAEFPKEGPSILRIQQVVRGDSAAYFCASSEGGGINEQFFGPGTRLTVL.

V gene TRBV24-1 combines with J gene TRBJ2-2, with D unresolved. The germline gives CDR1 KGHDR, CDR2 SFDVKD. V lost 4 bases and J lost 3, with 8 bases in between. CDR3 length: 14 residues. Here the CDR3 reads CATSDRRDTGELFF. CDR3 DNA: TGTGCCACCAGTGACAGAAGGGACACCGGGGAGCTGTTTTTT.

The chain couples TRBV7-2 to TRBJ2-7; 8 bases are shared with TRBD2. Germline lookup yields CDR1 SGHTA and CDR2 FQGNSA. V lost 6 bases to trimming and J lost 2 bases; unmatched junction nucleotides: 6. The length of the CDR3 is 14 residues. The CDR3 DNA reads TGTGCCAGCAGATTTAGCGGGACCGCCTACGAGCAGTACTTC. It translates to CASRFSGTAYEQYF.

V usage is TRBV4-1 and J usage is TRBJ2-5; the match to TRBD1 covers 9 bases. This CDR3 has 19 amino acids. Germline CDR1 MGHRA, CDR2 YSYEKL. The V and J ends lost 1 base and 3 bases, in that order; junction bases with no gene match: 15. CDR3 coding DNA: TGCGCCAGCAGCCAAGTCGGCTGGGGACGGGGGACAGGGAAAGAGACCCAGTACTTC. As protein: CASSQVGWGRGTGKETQYF.

V gene TRBV5-1 combines with J gene TRBJ2-2; 14 bases are shared with TRBD2. The germline V gene encodes CDR1 SGHRS and CDR2 YFSETQ. This CDR3 contains 16 residues. With 3 bases clipped from V and 5 bases from J, the junction kept 3 bases outside the gene matches. CDR3 in amino acids: CASSWTSGGPTGELFF. Written as DNA, the CDR3 is TGCGCCAGCAGCTGGACTAGCGGGGGGCCGACCGGGGAGCTGTTTTTT.

The chain carries TRBV11-2 and TRBJ2-7; TRBD2 agrees at 13 bases. The CDR3 is 13 amino acids. Per the germline V gene, CDR1 is SGHAT and CDR2 is FQNNGV. Germline trimming cut 6 bases from V and 7 bases from J; bases unmatched to any gene: 3. The chain's CDR3 is CASRGLAGVEQYF. The CDR3 DNA reads as TGTGCCAGCAGAGGACTAGCGGGGGTTGAGCAGTACTTC. Supplemented by reference TRBV11-2 and TRBJ2-7, the full variable domain reads EAGVAQSPRYKIIEKRQSVAFWCNPISGHATLYWYQQILGQGPKLLIQFQNNGVVDDSQLPKDRFSAERLKGVDSTLKIQPAKLEDSAVYLCASRGLAGVEQYFGPGTRLTVT.

The rearrangement uses TRBV7-3 and TRBJ2-3, with 7 bases that match TRBD1. From germline, CDR1 is SGHTA and CDR2 FQGTGA. The CDR3 has 14 residues. With V trimmed by 5 bases and J by 4 bases, 6 bases remained unmatched. The CDR3 bases are TGTGCCAGCAGCGAACAGGGGATCGCAGATACGCAGTATTTT. The encoded protein is CASSEQGIADTQYF.

This clone is termed medium-sized. This CDR3 is CASSGPGQGSFQPQHF. The DNA of the CDR3 is TGTGCCAGCAGTGGCCCGGGACAGGGAAGCTTTCAGCCCCAGCATTTT. This sequence joins TRBV25-1 and TRBJ1-5; TRBD1 aligns across 9 bases. V gave up 4 bases and J gave up 6 bases; unmatched junction bases: 10. The germline V gene has CDR1 MGHDK and CDR2 SYGVNS. The CDR3 runs to 16 residues.

The chain has TRBV19 and TRBJ2-3, with TRBD2 matching over 10 bases. This CDR3 spans 16 amino acids. Germline CDR1 and CDR2: LNHDA and SQIVND (reference sequence). Trimming at V came to 5 bases and at J to 2 bases, leaving 7 bases not matched to a gene. CDR3 residues: CASSPSSGGITDTQYF. CDR3 DNA sequence: TGTGCCAGTAGTCCTTCTAGCGGGGGTATCACAGATACGCAGTATTTT.

The CDR3 is CASTPQDRLEQPQHF. In DNA, the CDR3 is TGTGCCAGTACCCCCCAGGACAGGTTGGAACAGCCCCAGCATTTT. The chain combines TRBV19 with TRBJ1-5, with TRBD1 matching 7 bases. The CDR3 length is 15 residues. CDR1 and CDR2 (germline): LNHDA, SQIVND (reference sequence). The V gene end was trimmed by 7 bases and the J gene end by 7 bases; junction bases not matched to a gene: 13.

The chain recombines TRBV3-1 (or the pseudogene TRBV3-2) with TRBJ1-3; the D is unclear. The CDR3 consists of 16 residues. The germline V gene encodes CDR1 LGHDT and CDR2 YNNKEL (reference sequence). V was trimmed by 1 base and J by 2 bases, leaving 12 bases between them. The DNA of the CDR3 is TGTGCCAGCAGCCAAGTAGAAGTCCGAGCTGGAAACACCATATATTTT. Translated, it gives CASSQVEVRAGNTIYF.

The chain combines TRBV19 with TRBJ2-5; D might be TRBD1 (5 bases). This CDR3 has 15 residues. Trimming removed 1 base from V and 2 bases from J, with 11 bases in between. The germline V gene encodes CDR1 LNHDA and CDR2 SQIVND (reference sequence). The CDR3 sequence: CASSIVAGPQETQYF. The CDR3 DNA reads as TGTGCCAGTAGTATAGTGGCAGGGCCACAAGAGACCCAGTACTTC. Full variable domain (rest looked up from reference TRBV19 and TRBJ2-5): DGGITQSPKYLFRKEGQNVTLSCEQNLNHDAMYWYRQDPGQGLRLIYYSQIVNDFQKGDIAEGYSVSREKKESFPLTVTSAQKNPTAFYLCASSIVAGPQETQYFGPGTRLLVL.

The rearrangement links TRBV7-2 to TRBJ2-3; 8 nucleotides line up with TRBD1. V lost 5 bases, J lost 6 bases, and 10 bases stayed unmatched. Germline CDR1 SGHTA, CDR2 FQGNSA. The CDR3 is made up of 15 amino acids. The CDR3 coding sequence is TGTGCCAGCAGCAAGGACAGGGCCGAGGGGGATACGCAGTATTTT. Amino acids: CASSKDRAEGDTQYF. The full variable domain, completed using reference TRBV7-2 and TRBJ2-3, is GAGVSQSPSNKVTEKGKDVELRCDPISGHTALYWYRQSLGQGLEFLIYFQGNSAPDKSGLPSDRFSAERTGGSVSTLTIQRTQQEDSAVYLCASSKDRAEGDTQYFGPGTRLTVL.

A single count supports this clone. The chain combines TRBV7-2 with TRBJ1-2; 7 nucleotides match TRBD1. The germline CDR1 and CDR2 sequences are SGHTA and FQGNSA. This CDR3 region has 16 residues. V dropped 5 bases and J dropped 0; count of bases not matched to a gene: 9. CDR3 region: CASSPTGTMPNYGYTF. The CDR3 DNA follows: TGTGCCAGCAGCCCGACAGGGACTATGCCTAACTATGGCTACACCTTC.